This TCR beta chain was documented in a study of CD8 T cells in ankylosing spondylitis. Study-wide points: In reactive arthritis synovial fluid and blood, some motif variants had been reported before.

With regard to this clonotype: Its cognate antigen is unknown.

TCRdb passed the 5' RACE reads through MiXCR, listing each CDR3 protein once. The sample carries more than 150,000 distinct CDR3 sequences, 9.5% to 15% recorded once. CDR3 length: 13 amino acids. Trimming left V 5 bases short and J 2 bases short, with 10 bases between. Germline V gives CDR1 MNHEY, CDR2 SMNVEV (reference sequence). This receptor was identified in a male donor with ankylosing spondylitis or in good health (not recorded which). The rearrangement links TRBV27 to TRBJ2-7; no firm D call. Specimen: blood, either unsorted or a sorted T cell fraction (not recorded which). CDR3 sequence: CASSPSPAYEQYF. The CDR3 bases are TGTGCCAGCAGTCCCTCACCGGCCTACGAGCAGTACTTC.